Listed below are T cell receptor beta chains from one sample, sequenced in a study of identical twins. MiXCR, run by TCRdb on the 5' RACE reads, gives a single entry per CDR3 protein. The sample consists of fewer than 500,000 distinct CDR3 sequences, 24% of them appearing once. A further study also used this sample, focusing on T cells expressing NK-cell markers.

Sequenced: CD4+ T cells sorted from blood. Source of these receptors: a woman aged 18 to 35 in good health. Each CDR3 is given with its conserved first and last residue. The order of the fields is J gene, D gene, clone size, V gene, CDR3 DNA, CDR3 protein. D genes are given only for firm matches. Clone size is stated in some rows and not others, as once, few, many or a class when expanded.

j_call: TRBJ2-1; d_call: -; clone_size: -; v_call: TRBV11-2; cdr3_nt: TGTGCCAGCAGCTTTGGCCTCCAATACAATGAGCAGTTCTTC; cdr3_aa: CASSFGLQYNEQFF
j_call: TRBJ1-1; d_call: -; clone_size: many; v_call: TRBV12-3/TRBV12-4; cdr3_nt: TGTGCCAGCAGTACTACGGTAGCTGGCACTGAAGCTTTCTTT; cdr3_aa: CASSTTVAGTEAFF
j_call: TRBJ2-5; d_call: TRBD1; clone_size: -; v_call: TRBV12-3/TRBV12-4; cdr3_nt: TGTGCCAGCACCCTTAGAGGGACAGGACAAGAGACCCAGTACTTC; cdr3_aa: CASTLRGTGQETQYF
j_call: TRBJ2-1; d_call: TRBD2; clone_size: -; v_call: TRBV4-3; cdr3_nt: TGCGCCAGCAGCCAAGAAGGCCCGGCTAGCGGGAGCGGAAAGGAGCAGTTCTTC; cdr3_aa: CASSQEGPASGSGKEQFF
j_call: TRBJ2-1; d_call: -; clone_size: few; v_call: TRBV12-3/TRBV12-4; cdr3_nt: TGTGCCAGCAGGATGACAGTGAGCTCCTACAATGAGCAGTTCTTC; cdr3_aa: CASRMTVSSYNEQFF
j_call: TRBJ2-6; d_call: -; clone_size: -; v_call: TRBV6-2/TRBV6-3; cdr3_nt: TGTGCCAGCAGTGAGCCCGGGACTCGAGGGGCCAACGTCCTGACTTTC; cdr3_aa: CASSEPGTRGANVLTF
j_call: TRBJ1-1; d_call: -; clone_size: -; v_call: TRBV4-2; cdr3_nt: TGTGCCAGCAGCCAACCGCCGGGGGGAACTGAAGCTTTCTTT; cdr3_aa: CASSQPPGGTEAFF
j_call: TRBJ2-3; d_call: -; clone_size: -; v_call: TRBV5-1; cdr3_nt: TGCGCCAGCAGCTTGCAGGGCAGGGATACGCAGTATTTT; cdr3_aa: CASSLQGRDTQYF
j_call: TRBJ2-1; d_call: TRBD2; clone_size: -; v_call: TRBV7-8; cdr3_nt: TGTGCCAGCACGGTGGGGCGCGGGAGTTCCCACAATGAGCAGTTCTTC; cdr3_aa: CASTVGRGSSHNEQFF
j_call: TRBJ1-2; d_call: TRBD1; clone_size: -; v_call: TRBV12-3/TRBV12-4; cdr3_nt: TGTGCCAGCAGCCCGGGACAGTTTACGGCCCACTACGGCTACACCTTC; cdr3_aa: CASSPGQFTAHYGYTF
j_call: TRBJ2-3; d_call: -; clone_size: few; v_call: TRBV6-2/TRBV6-3; cdr3_nt: TGTGCCAGCAGTTACGAAAACACAGATACGCAGTATTTT; cdr3_aa: CASSYENTDTQYF
j_call: TRBJ2-2; d_call: TRBD2; clone_size: -; v_call: TRBV11-2; cdr3_nt: TGTGCCAGCAGCACGGGACTAGCGGGAGGAACCGGGGAGCTGTTTTTT; cdr3_aa: CASSTGLAGGTGELFF
j_call: TRBJ1-6; d_call: -; clone_size: -; v_call: TRBV12-3/TRBV12-4; cdr3_nt: TGTGCCAGCAGCCTCAGAGGGTCCCGACGAACCCTCCACTTT; cdr3_aa: CASSLRGSRRTLHF
j_call: TRBJ1-5; d_call: -; clone_size: -; v_call: TRBV6-1; cdr3_nt: TGTGCCAGCACCCAGTCCCCAGGGAACAATCAGCCCCAGCATTTT; cdr3_aa: CASTQSPGNNQPQHF
j_call: TRBJ2-3; d_call: -; clone_size: -; v_call: TRBV20-1; cdr3_nt: TGCAGTGGGGGCCGAAGAGCAGATACGCAGTATTTT; cdr3_aa: CSGGRRADTQYF
j_call: TRBJ2-7; d_call: TRBD2; clone_size: -; v_call: TRBV20-1; cdr3_nt: TGCAGTGCTCTACGTAACGGGGGGAGAAACGAGCAGTACTTC; cdr3_aa: CSALRNGGRNEQYF
j_call: TRBJ2-3; d_call: -; clone_size: -; v_call: TRBV7-9; cdr3_nt: TGTGCCAGCAGCTTACGTGACAACACAGATACGCAGTATTTT; cdr3_aa: CASSLRDNTDTQYF
j_call: TRBJ1-1; d_call: -; clone_size: few; v_call: TRBV12-3/TRBV12-4; cdr3_nt: TGTGCCAGCAGTTACAGGGTAAAGACTGAAGCTTTCTTT; cdr3_aa: CASSYRVKTEAFF
j_call: TRBJ1-2; d_call: -; clone_size: -; v_call: TRBV10-3; cdr3_nt: TGTGCCATCAGTGAGTCGATTAGGTCCGGGGGAGGCTACACCTTC; cdr3_aa: CAISESIRSGGGYTF
j_call: TRBJ1-1; d_call: -; clone_size: few; v_call: TRBV5-1; cdr3_nt: TGCGCCAGCAGCTTCCCAAAGGGCCCGGCTGAGGAAGCTTTCTTT; cdr3_aa: CASSFPKGPAEEAFF
j_call: TRBJ2-1; d_call: TRBD2; clone_size: -; v_call: TRBV11-1; cdr3_nt: TGTGCCAGCAGCTTAGTGCCGAGCGGGGGATCCCTCTCCTACAATGAGCAGTTCTTC; cdr3_aa: CASSLVPSGGSLSYNEQFF
j_call: TRBJ2-7; d_call: TRBD1; clone_size: -; v_call: TRBV20-1; cdr3_nt: TGCAGTGCCGAAGCGGGAGTGGGGACAGGGGACGAGCAGTACTTC; cdr3_aa: CSAEAGVGTGDEQYF
j_call: TRBJ2-1; d_call: -; clone_size: -; v_call: TRBV11-2; cdr3_nt: TGTGCCAGCAGCTTAGAACCGGGACTCCCGTGGAAGAATGAGCAGTTCTTC; cdr3_aa: CASSLEPGLPWKNEQFF
j_call: TRBJ1-3; d_call: TRBD1; clone_size: few; v_call: TRBV20-1; cdr3_nt: TGCAGTGCGACTAACAGGGGTACTGGAAACACCATATATTTT; cdr3_aa: CSATNRGTGNTIYF
j_call: TRBJ1-1; d_call: -; clone_size: -; v_call: TRBV10-3; cdr3_nt: TGTGCCATCAGTGAGTCTCGACAAGAGGCTTTCTTT; cdr3_aa: CAISESRQEAFF
j_call: TRBJ1-1; d_call: -; clone_size: many; v_call: TRBV10-2; cdr3_nt: TGCGCCAGCAGTGAAGTAGGCAGGGAATCTTTCTTT; cdr3_aa: CASSEVGRESFF
j_call: TRBJ1-2; d_call: -; clone_size: few; v_call: TRBV20-1; cdr3_nt: TGCAGTGCTATGCGGGAAGGCTACACCTTC; cdr3_aa: CSAMREGYTF
j_call: TRBJ2-7; d_call: TRBD2; clone_size: few; v_call: TRBV2; cdr3_nt: TGTGCCGGTCAACGGGAGGCCGGGGAGCAGTACTTC; cdr3_aa: CAGQREAGEQYF
j_call: TRBJ1-5; d_call: TRBD1; clone_size: few; v_call: TRBV11-2; cdr3_nt: TGTGCCAGCAGCTCCACAGGGGGCTGGGGACAGCCCCAGCATTTT; cdr3_aa: CASSSTGGWGQPQHF
j_call: TRBJ2-1; d_call: -; clone_size: few; v_call: TRBV5-1; cdr3_nt: TGCGCCAGCAGCCAAGGGGGTAACTACAATGAGCAGTTCTTC; cdr3_aa: CASSQGGNYNEQFF